This entry concerns a single T cell receptor (beta chain). Measured with immunoSEQ multiplex PCR; TCRdb has only the in-frame clones, and not every one. This sample has 150,000 or so clones; 85% to 95% occur once, and the top ten carry approximately 1.5%. Trimming shortened V by 0 bases and J by 3 bases, and 3 bases separated the two germline ends. The CDR3 extends over 13 amino acids. Germline assignment: CDR1 SGHRS and CDR2 YFSETQ. The entry originates in a study of T cell responses to AZD1222 COVID-19 vaccine. The specimen was peripheral blood, collected on day 0 of AZD1222 vaccination. This receptor was obtained from an adult in good health. V usage is TRBV5-1 and J usage is TRBJ2-2; D unclear. CDR3 bases: TGCGCCAGCAGCTTGGAGGACACCGGGGAGCTGTTTTTT. Its translation is CASSLEDTGELFF.